This T cell receptor beta chain was profiled in a study of T-cell reconstitution after alpha-beta-depleted transplantation in children (dated by TCRdb to the mid-2010s). For the wider study: The study quantitatively tracked T-cell immune reconstitution after TCRalphabeta/CD19-depleted allogeneic hematopoietic cell transplantation in children using TCR repertoire profiling.

V loses 3 bases, J loses 0 bases, and the germline ends lie 11 bases apart. The germline V gene sets CDR1 to LGHNA and CDR2 to YNFKEQ. There are 15 amino acids in the CDR3, from cysteine to phenylalanine inclusive. Kept here is only the CDR3 DNA, which spans 45 bases and is read in frame from base 1. Receptors were amplified or captured by PCR. TCRdb records Illumina HiSeq 2500 as the sequencer. TCR library preparation used molecular barcoding, with unique molecular identifiers applied to normalize quantification of the TCRbeta repertoire. TCRdb reanalyzed the raw reads on its own, using fastp at Q25 for trimming and MiXCR for clone calling, and kept in-frame beta chains. Records with the same CDR3 protein are collapsed into one entry carrying the most frequent genes and DNA. The sample profile shows hundreds of thousands of distinct CDR3 sequences; approximately 15% of them were found once. Of the sample, 1.1% is held by the ten largest clones.

Of note for this clonotype: The antigen it recognizes is unknown. No much larger clonotype is one base removed from it; base qualities were not supplied.

The sequence was collected from a human donor who donated a stem cell graft to a child with acute myeloid leukemia. The chain employs TRBV4-2 and TRBJ1-1; confidence is insufficient to name the D gene. Sequences were derived from PBMCs from the stem cell graft donor, sampled from the stem cell graft. The CDR3 loop reads CASSHNSLLNTEAFF. The nucleotides are TGTGCCAGCAGCCATAACAGCTTATTGAACACTGAAGCTTTCTTT.